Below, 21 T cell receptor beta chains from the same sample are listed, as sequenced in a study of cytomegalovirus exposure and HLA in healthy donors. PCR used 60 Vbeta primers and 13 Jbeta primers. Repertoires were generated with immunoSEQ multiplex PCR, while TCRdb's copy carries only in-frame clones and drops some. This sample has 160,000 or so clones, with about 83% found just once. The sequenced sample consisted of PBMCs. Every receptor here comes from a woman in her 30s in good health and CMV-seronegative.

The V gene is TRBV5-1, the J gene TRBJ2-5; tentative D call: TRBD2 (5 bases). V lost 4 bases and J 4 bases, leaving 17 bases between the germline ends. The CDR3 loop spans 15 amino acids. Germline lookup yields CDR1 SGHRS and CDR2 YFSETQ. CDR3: CASSHNRGGRETQYF. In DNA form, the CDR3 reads TGCGCCAGCAGCCACAACAGAGGCGGGCGAGAGACCCAGTACTTC.

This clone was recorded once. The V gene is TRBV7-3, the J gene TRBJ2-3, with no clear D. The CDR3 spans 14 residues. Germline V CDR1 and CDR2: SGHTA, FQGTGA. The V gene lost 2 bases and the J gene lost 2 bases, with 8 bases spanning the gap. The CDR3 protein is CASSLQKSTDTQYF. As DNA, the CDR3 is TGTGCCAGCAGCTTACAGAAATCCACAGATACGCAGTATTTT.

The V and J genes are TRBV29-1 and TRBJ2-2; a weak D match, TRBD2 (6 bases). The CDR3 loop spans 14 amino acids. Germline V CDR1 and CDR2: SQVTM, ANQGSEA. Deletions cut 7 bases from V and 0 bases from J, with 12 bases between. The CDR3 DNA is TGCAGCGCGGCGGGATACGCGAACACCGGGGAGCTGTTTTTT. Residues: CSAAGYANTGELFF.

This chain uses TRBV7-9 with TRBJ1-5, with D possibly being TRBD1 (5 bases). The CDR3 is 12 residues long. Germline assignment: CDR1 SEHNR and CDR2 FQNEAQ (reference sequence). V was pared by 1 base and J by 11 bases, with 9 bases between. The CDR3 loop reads CASSLVGAAQHF. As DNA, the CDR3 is TGTGCCAGCAGCTTAGTTGGGGCGGCCCAGCATTTT.

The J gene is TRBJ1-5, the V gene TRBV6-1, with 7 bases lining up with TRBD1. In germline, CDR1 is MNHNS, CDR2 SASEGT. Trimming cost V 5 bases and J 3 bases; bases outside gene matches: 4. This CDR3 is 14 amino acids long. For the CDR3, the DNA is TGTGCCAGCAGTCGCGACAGGGTCAATCAGCCCCAGCATTTT. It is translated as CASSRDRVNQPQHF.

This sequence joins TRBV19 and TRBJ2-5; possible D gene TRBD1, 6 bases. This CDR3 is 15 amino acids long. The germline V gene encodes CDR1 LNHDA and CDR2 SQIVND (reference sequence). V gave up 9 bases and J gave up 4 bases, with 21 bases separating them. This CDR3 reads CASTPGGLPLETQYF. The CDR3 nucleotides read TGTGCCAGCACGCCTGGGGGCCTACCTTTAGAGACCCAGTACTTC.

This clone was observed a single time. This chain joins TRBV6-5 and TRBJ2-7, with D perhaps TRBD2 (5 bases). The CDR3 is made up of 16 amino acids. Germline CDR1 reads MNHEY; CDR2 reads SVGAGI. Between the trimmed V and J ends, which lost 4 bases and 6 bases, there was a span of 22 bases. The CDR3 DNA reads TGTGCCAGCAGTTCCTGGGGAGACCCAAACCCCTTCGAGCAGTACTTC. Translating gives CASSSWGDPNPFEQYF.

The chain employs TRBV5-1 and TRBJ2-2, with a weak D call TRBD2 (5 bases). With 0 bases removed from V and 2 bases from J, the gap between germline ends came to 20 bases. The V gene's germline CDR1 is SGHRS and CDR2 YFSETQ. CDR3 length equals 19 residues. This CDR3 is CASSLVVPSRDRNTGELFF. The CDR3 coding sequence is TGCGCCAGCAGCTTGGTGGTCCCCTCTCGGGATCGAAACACCGGGGAGCTGTTTTTT.

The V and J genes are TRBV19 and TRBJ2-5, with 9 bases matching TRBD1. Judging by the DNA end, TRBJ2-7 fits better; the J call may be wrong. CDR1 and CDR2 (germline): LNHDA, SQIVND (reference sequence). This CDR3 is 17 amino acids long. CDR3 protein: CASTQGGAGTGRNEQYF. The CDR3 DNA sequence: TGTGCCAGTACCCAGGGAGGGGCCGGGACAGGGAGGAACGAGCAGTACTTC.

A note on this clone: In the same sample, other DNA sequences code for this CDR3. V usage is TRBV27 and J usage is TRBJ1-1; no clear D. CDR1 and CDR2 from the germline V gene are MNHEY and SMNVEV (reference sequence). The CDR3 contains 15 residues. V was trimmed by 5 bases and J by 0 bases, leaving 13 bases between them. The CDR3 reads CASSPRGLMNTEAFF. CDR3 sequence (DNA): TGTGCCAGCAGTCCCCGCGGACTGATGAACACTGAAGCTTTCTTT.

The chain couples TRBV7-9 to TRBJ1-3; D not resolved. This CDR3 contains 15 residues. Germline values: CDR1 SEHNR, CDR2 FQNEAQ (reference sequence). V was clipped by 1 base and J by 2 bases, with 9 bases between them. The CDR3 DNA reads TGTGCCAGCAGCTTAGACGCGGAGCCTGGAAACACCATATATTTT. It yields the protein CASSLDAEPGNTIYF.

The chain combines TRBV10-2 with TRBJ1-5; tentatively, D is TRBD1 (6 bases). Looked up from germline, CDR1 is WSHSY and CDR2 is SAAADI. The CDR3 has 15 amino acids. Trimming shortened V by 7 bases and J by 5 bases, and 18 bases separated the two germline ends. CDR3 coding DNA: TGCGCCAGCAAAGGGGGACGGAACTCAGATCAGCCCCAGCATTTT. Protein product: CASKGGRNSDQPQHF.

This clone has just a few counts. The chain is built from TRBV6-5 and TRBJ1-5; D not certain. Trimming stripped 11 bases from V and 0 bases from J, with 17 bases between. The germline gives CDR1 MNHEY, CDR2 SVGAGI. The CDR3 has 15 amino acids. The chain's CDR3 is CASREGGLSNQPQHF. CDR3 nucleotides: TGTGCCTCCCGGGAAGGAGGCCTTAGCAATCAGCCCCAGCATTTT.

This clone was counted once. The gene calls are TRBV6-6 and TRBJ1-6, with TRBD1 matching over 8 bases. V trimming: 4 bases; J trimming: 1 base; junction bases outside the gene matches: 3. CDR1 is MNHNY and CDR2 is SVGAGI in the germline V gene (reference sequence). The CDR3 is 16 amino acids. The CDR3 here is CASSSQGASYNSPLHF. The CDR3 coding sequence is TGTGCCAGCAGTTCCCAGGGGGCATCCTATAATTCACCCCTCCACTTT.

This CDR3 reads CASKDRGGPNEQFF. The CDR3 coding sequence is TGTGCCAGTAAGGACAGGGGAGGCCCCAATGAGCAGTTCTTC. The chain links TRBV19 to TRBJ2-1; TRBD1 matches 9 bases. The CDR3 has 14 residues. Germline CDR1 LNHDA, CDR2 SQIVND (reference sequence). Trimming removed 7 bases from V and 6 bases from J; junction bases left unmatched: 7.

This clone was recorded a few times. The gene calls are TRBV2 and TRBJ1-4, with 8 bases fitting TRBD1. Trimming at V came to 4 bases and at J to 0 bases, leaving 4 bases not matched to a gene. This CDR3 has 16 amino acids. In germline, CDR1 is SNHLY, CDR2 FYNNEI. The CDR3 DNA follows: TGTGCCAGCAGTGGCCAGGGGGCGGCAACTAATGAAAAACTGTTTTTT. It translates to CASSGQGAATNEKLFF.

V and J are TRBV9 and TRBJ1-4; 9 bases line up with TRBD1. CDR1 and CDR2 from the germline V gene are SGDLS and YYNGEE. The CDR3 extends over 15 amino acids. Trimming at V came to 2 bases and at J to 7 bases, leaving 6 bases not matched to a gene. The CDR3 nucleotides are TGTGCCAGCAGCGTCGTACAGGGGGCGGGTGAAAAACTGTTTTTT. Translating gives CASSVVQGAGEKLFF.

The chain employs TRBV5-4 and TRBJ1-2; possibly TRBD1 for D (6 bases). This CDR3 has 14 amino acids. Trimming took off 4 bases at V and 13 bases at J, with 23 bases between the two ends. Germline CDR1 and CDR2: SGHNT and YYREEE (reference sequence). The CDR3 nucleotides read TGTGCCAGCAGCACTGGACAGCCTTCTATGGTCGTCACCTTC. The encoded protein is CASSTGQPSMVVTF.

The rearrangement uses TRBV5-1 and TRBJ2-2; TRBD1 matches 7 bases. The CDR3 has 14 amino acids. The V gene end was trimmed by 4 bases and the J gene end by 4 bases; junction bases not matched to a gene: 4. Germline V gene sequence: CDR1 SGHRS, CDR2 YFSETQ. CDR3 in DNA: TGCGCCAGCAGCGTCGGGACAGCCACCGGGGAGCTGTTTTTT. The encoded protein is CASSVGTATGELFF.

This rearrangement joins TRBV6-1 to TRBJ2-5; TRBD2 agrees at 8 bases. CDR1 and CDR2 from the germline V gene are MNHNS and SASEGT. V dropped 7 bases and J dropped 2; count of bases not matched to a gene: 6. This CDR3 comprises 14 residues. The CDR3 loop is CASTIGGGQETQYF. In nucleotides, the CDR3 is TGTGCCAGCACAATCGGGGGGGGACAAGAGACCCAGTACTTC.

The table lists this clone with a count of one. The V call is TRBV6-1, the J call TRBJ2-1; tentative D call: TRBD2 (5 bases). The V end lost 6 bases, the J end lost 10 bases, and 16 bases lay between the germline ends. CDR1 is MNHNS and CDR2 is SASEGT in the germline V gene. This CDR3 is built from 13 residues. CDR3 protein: CASSVDYPREQFF. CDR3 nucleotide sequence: TGTGCCAGCAGCGTCGACTATCCCCGGGAGCAGTTCTTC.